Presented here are 18 T cell receptor beta chains from one specimen sequenced in a study of cytomegalovirus exposure and HLA in healthy donors (dated by TCRdb to about 2017). To prepare the library, the immunoSEQ multiplex PCR assay was applied. For the multiplex PCR, a mixture combining 60 forward primers for TCR Vbeta segments and 13 reverse primers for TCR Jbeta segments was used. TCRdb mirrors the immuneACCESS table, restricted to in-frame sequences. Some clones are absent from its copies; in checked studies, under half trace to an unresolved V gene, and the reason for the others is unknown. For this sample there are 90,000 to 140,000 clones; around 15% appear just once. The top ten clonotypes cover more than 0.65% of the sample. The sequenced sample was PBMCs. The origin of the receptors is a female donor in good health and CMV-seronegative.

V and J are TRBV2 and TRBJ1-5, with D hard to call. The CDR3 runs to 14 residues. V lost 4 bases and J 4 bases, leaving 11 bases between the germline ends. The germline V gene has CDR1 SNHLY and CDR2 FYNNEI. The CDR3 loop is CASSVLGENQPQHF. The CDR3 DNA is TGTGCCAGCAGTGTTCTGGGCGAGAATCAGCCCCAGCATTTT.

This clone was detected a few times. The chain is built from TRBV4-3 and TRBJ2-3; TRBD2 might be the D (5 bases). Germline CDR1 LGHNA, CDR2 YSLEER. V was trimmed by 3 bases and J by 8 bases, leaving 9 bases between them. The CDR3 length is 12 residues. CDR3 sequence: CASSQARGTQYF. The DNA for the CDR3 is TGCGCCAGCAGCCAGGCACGGGGTACGCAGTATTTT.

This clone was counted between two and nine times. The genes are TRBV5-4 and TRBJ1-1; TRBD1 matches at 7 bases. Trimming took 6 bases from V and 0 from J; bases not matched to a gene: 5. The CDR3 totals 14 residues. Germline V lookup: CDR1 SGHNT, CDR2 YYREEE (reference sequence). CDR3 loop: CASTKQGLNTEAFF. The CDR3 nucleotides read TGTGCCAGCACTAAACAGGGGTTGAACACTGAAGCTTTCTTT.

This clone appeared a few times. Here the CDR3 DNA reads TGTGCCAGCAGCTTTCGAGGGCCCTATGGCTACACCTTC. It encodes CASSFRGPYGYTF. This chain connects TRBV7-9 to TRBJ1-2; D is undetermined. The V and J ends lost 3 bases and 4 bases respectively, with 9 bases between them. There are 13 residues in the CDR3. CDR1 and CDR2 (germline): SEHNR, FQNEAQ (reference sequence).

The chain links TRBV4-1 to TRBJ2-3; 13 positions agree with TRBD2. Germline CDR1 MGHRA, CDR2 YSYEKL. This CDR3 has 18 residues. The V and J ends lost 4 bases and 1 base, in that order; junction bases with no gene match: 8. In DNA form, the CDR3 reads TGCGCCAGCAGCCGGACTAGCGGGAGAGAGGGGGGCACAGATACGCAGTATTTT. It encodes CASSRTSGREGGTDTQYF.

V and J are TRBV27 and TRBJ2-7; maybe TRBD1 (5 bases). Per the germline V gene, CDR1 is MNHEY and CDR2 is SMNVEV (reference sequence). CDR3 size: 14 residues. V was shortened by 6 bases and J by 5 bases, with 17 bases between the two germline ends. CDR3 loop: CASSRQGNPHEQYF. The CDR3 DNA reads TGTGCCAGCAGCCGCCAGGGAAACCCACACGAGCAGTACTTC.

The rearrangement uses TRBV18 and TRBJ1-2, with TRBD1 matching over 7 bases. V shed 0 bases and J 2 bases; nucleotides not matched to a gene: 3. The CDR3 spans 15 residues. Germline V gives CDR1 KGHSH, CDR2 LQKENI. The DNA for the CDR3 is TGTGCCAGCTCACCACCGGGACAGCAGAACTATGGCTACACCTTC. Translation gives CASSPPGQQNYGYTF.

V is TRBV19 and J is TRBJ2-7, with a weak D call TRBD1 (6 bases). The CDR3 sequence is 14 residues long. Germline lookup yields CDR1 LNHDA and CDR2 SQIVND (reference sequence). Trimming pared 1 base from V and 4 bases from J, leaving 11 bases between. In DNA, the CDR3 is TGTGCCAGTAGTATAGGGGCCAGGGGTTACGAGCAGTACTTC. Its protein is CASSIGARGYEQYF.

This rearrangement joins TRBV2 to TRBJ1-1; TRBD1 is a possible D gene (5 bases). CDR1 and CDR2 (germline): SNHLY, FYNNEI. The CDR3 runs 13 residues. V was shortened by 2 bases and J by 4 bases, with 8 bases between the two germline ends. The CDR3 DNA is TGTGCCAGCAGTGAATTGGGGGGCACTGAAGCTTTCTTT. Protein sequence: CASSELGGTEAFF.

This clone was seen more than once but under ten times. The rearrangement links TRBV9 to TRBJ1-2, with 7 bases that match TRBD1. The V gene end was trimmed by 2 bases and the J gene end by 1 base; junction bases not matched to a gene: 11. CDR1 is SGDLS and CDR2 is YYNGEE in the germline V gene. This CDR3 contains 17 residues. The CDR3 sequence: CASSVSPGQNNNYGYTF. CDR3 nucleotides: TGTGCCAGCAGCGTCTCCCCGGGACAGAATAATAACTATGGCTACACCTTC.

This clone has just a few counts. This sequence joins TRBV29-1 and TRBJ2-7, with 9 bases aligning to TRBD1. The CDR3 totals 13 residues. Per germline, CDR1 SQVTM and CDR2 ANQGSEA. With 5 bases clipped from V and 7 bases from J, the junction kept 9 bases outside the gene matches. CDR3 sequence: CSVPGQGTYEQYF. The CDR3 DNA is TGCAGCGTTCCGGGACAGGGCACTTATGAGCAGTACTTC.

In this sample, this clone turned up a few times. The V and J genes are TRBV14 and TRBJ2-1; D is possibly TRBD2 (5 bases). The ends were cut back, 0 bases at V and 9 bases at J, with 9 bases in the middle. The CDR3 runs to 13 residues. Looked up from germline, CDR1 is SGHDN and CDR2 is FVKESK. The CDR3 here is CASSQDVGGEQFF. CDR3 in DNA: TGTGCCAGCAGCCAAGATGTAGGAGGTGAGCAGTTCTTC.

This rearrangement joins TRBV7-2 to TRBJ2-7; 11 bases fit TRBD2. CDR3 length: 15 residues. J lost 5 bases, V lost 2 bases, and 5 bases had no gene match. Germline lookup yields CDR1 SGHTA and CDR2 FQGNSA. The CDR3 DNA reads TGTGCCAGCAGCTTACGACTTAGCGGGGGGGACGAGCAGTACTTC. The encoded protein is CASSLRLSGGDEQYF.

The chain employs TRBV5-6 and TRBJ2-7; D is perhaps TRBD2 (6 bases). Germline V lookup: CDR1 SGHDT, CDR2 YYEEEE. This CDR3 contains 14 residues. Trimming removed 2 bases from V and 0 bases from J, with 9 bases in between. The CDR3, as DNA: TGTGCCAGCAGCTTACCCGGGAGCTCCTACGAGCAGTACTTC. The encoded protein is CASSLPGSSYEQYF.

The chain uses TRBV29-1 and TRBJ1-4, with TRBD1 matching 7 bases. The CDR3 has 14 amino acids. V dropped 4 bases and J dropped 3; count of bases not matched to a gene: 5. Germline V lookup: CDR1 SQVTM, CDR2 ANQGSEA. The CDR3 coding sequence is TGCAGCGTTGCCCGGACAGGATCTAATGAAAAACTGTTTTTT. Translated, it gives CSVARTGSNEKLFF.

This chain joins TRBV4-3 and TRBJ2-1; D remains ambiguous. Germline V gives CDR1 LGHNA, CDR2 YSLEER. The V end was cut by 0 bases, the J end by 9 bases, with 3 bases between. The CDR3 spans 11 residues. The chain's CDR3 is CASSQDSEQFF. The CDR3 nucleotides are TGCGCCAGCAGCCAAGATAGTGAGCAGTTCTTC.

This clone was observed a handful of times. This chain links TRBV7-9 with TRBJ1-5; TRBD1 matches 7 bases. With 3 bases clipped from V and 7 bases from J, the junction kept 6 bases outside the gene matches. Germline V gives CDR1 SEHNR, CDR2 FQNEAQ (reference sequence). The length of the CDR3 is 14 residues. The CDR3 sequence is CASSLSRGEQPQHF. The CDR3, as DNA: TGTGCCAGCAGCTTGAGCAGGGGGGAGCAGCCCCAGCATTTT.

This chain joins TRBV4-1 and TRBJ2-1; TRBD1 agrees at 7 bases. The J segment lost 0 bases and the V segment lost 3 bases, leaving 8 bases of the junction unmatched. The CDR3 covers 17 residues. Germline V CDR1 and CDR2: MGHRA, YSYEKL. For the CDR3, the DNA is TGCGCCAGCAGCCAGCTCCCGGGACAGAGCTCCTACAATGAGCAGTTCTTC. Protein: CASSQLPGQSSYNEQFF.